This entry concerns a single T cell receptor beta chain. Its antigen is undetermined. The sample originates from a study of CD8+ T cells in alopecia areata. Looking at the study overall: The drug, oral tofacitinib, was given to treated patients at 5 to 10 mg twice daily.

Study-wide points: Normal skin's resident alphabeta T cells are also sequenced in scalp samples. Many of the expanded lesional clones endured in scalp and blood while on tofacitinib. Because one nonresponder was included, the link of baseline CD8+ expansion to response is considered uncertain.

TCR sequencing used cDNA made by reverse transcription of extracted RNA. Method: immunoSEQ multiplex PCR; TCRdb's copy keeps in-frame clones and lacks some. This sample has more than 100,000 clones, with about 50% found just once. Treatment specified: oral pan-JAK inhibitor, 5-10 mg twice daily. The input for sequencing was CD4+ T cells sorted from blood, taken at week 4, from a patient treated with tofacitinib. This TCR was sampled from a human donor with alopecia areata.

The CDR3 bases are TGTGCCAGCAGAACACAGGGGGTCAGTAATTCACCCCTCCACTTT. It specifies CASRTQGVSNSPLHF. The chain couples TRBV27 to TRBJ1-6; 8 bases are shared with TRBD1. This CDR3 is built from 15 residues. V lost 6 bases to trimming and J lost 6 bases; unmatched junction nucleotides: 7. Germline CDR1 and CDR2: MNHEY and SMNVEV (reference sequence).